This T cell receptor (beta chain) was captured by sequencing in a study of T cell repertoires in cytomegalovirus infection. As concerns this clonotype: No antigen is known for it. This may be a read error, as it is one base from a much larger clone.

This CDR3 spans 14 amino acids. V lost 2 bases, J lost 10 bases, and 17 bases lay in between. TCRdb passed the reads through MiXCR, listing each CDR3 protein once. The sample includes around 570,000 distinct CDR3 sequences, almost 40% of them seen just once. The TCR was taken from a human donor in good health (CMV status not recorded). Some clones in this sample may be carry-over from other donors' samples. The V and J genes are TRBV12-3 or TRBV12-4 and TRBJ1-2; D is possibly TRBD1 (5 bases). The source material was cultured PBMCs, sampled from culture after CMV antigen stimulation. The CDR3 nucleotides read TGTGCCAGCAGTTTATCAGTTGGAGGGGCCGTCTACACCTTC. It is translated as CASSLSVGGAVYTF.